This TCR beta chain was sequenced for a study of cytomegalovirus exposure and HLA in healthy donors. Trimming removed 3 bases from V and 5 bases from J, with 10 bases in between. From germline, CDR1 is MNHEY and CDR2 SVGAGI. The CDR3 spans 13 residues. Amplification used 60 Vbeta primers and 13 Jbeta primers. Measured with immunoSEQ multiplex PCR; TCRdb has only the in-frame clones, and not every one. There are some 110,000 clones in the sample, with roughly 1% held by the top ten. Material: PBMCs. The TCR sequence derives from a man aged 18 to 30 in good health and CMV-seronegative. This rearrangement joins TRBV6-5 to TRBJ1-2; maybe TRBD1 (5 bases). Written as DNA, the CDR3 is TGTGCCAGCAGTTATGCCCAGGGATATGGCTACACCTTC. This translates into CASSYAQGYGYTF.